This T cell receptor beta chain was profiled in a study of blood T cells in healthy people across ages. Study outcomes and limitations: Naive T cell percentage and TCR beta diversity correlated strongly.

With a J-beta primer mix and a sample-barcoded 5' primer, a second PCR ran about 7 to 12 cycles. TCRdb recomputed calls from the 5' RACE reads with MiXCR, one row per CDR3 protein. Of about 2 million distinct CDR3 sequences in the sample, just under 50% were seen once. For this clonotype: Its antigen is not known.

The CDR3 has 15 amino acids. CDR1 and CDR2 from the germline V gene are SGHKS and YYEKEE (reference sequence). Healthy individuals of Caucasian origin from Russia, aged about 6 to 100, served as donors. What was sequenced was blood. The chain carries TRBV5-5 and TRBJ2-4, with D perhaps matching TRBD2 (6 bases). TRBJ2-7 explains the end of the DNA better; the J call may be wrong. The sequence derives from a woman in her 40s in good health. The CDR3 DNA is TGTGCCAGCAGCTTGGAGTGGTGGGGGGACTACGAGCAGTACTTC. Its protein is CASSLEWWGDYEQYF.